The source of this T cell receptor beta chain is a study of PD-1 blockade in classical Hodgkin lymphoma. Study-wide context: Intravenous delivery of nivolumab at 3 mg/kg to patients occurred every 2 weeks.

All the patients suffered relapse after autologous stem cell transplantation, and brentuximab vedotin exposure differed. This clone was counted once. What it binds is not known. The data were produced by immunoSEQ multiplex PCR, yet TCRdb's version contains in-frame clones alone and is incomplete. The repertoire holds 20,000 to 30,000 clones, with 70% to 90% as singletons. Points from the study as a whole: The authors excluded patients who started nivolumab under 1 year after ASCT. Complete responders showed a baseline diversity that resembled the diversity of newly diagnosed patients. Newly diagnosed patients reportedly had lower baseline TCR diversity than healthy donors.

Looked up from germline, CDR1 is SGHRS and CDR2 is YFSETQ. The CDR3 sequence is 14 residues long. V was trimmed by 2 bases and J by 6 bases, leaving 13 bases between them. The sequencing used peripheral blood mononuclear cells (PBMCs), collected before the second cycle of nivolumab. The J gene is TRBJ2-3, the V gene TRBV5-1; TRBD2 might be the D (5 bases). The TCR comes from a human donor with classical Hodgkin lymphoma. The CDR3 nucleotides read TGCGCCAGCAGCTTCTCGGGGTGGGGTGATACGCAGTATTTT. Its translation: CASSFSGWGDTQYF.